This T cell receptor (beta chain) was captured by sequencing in a study of blood T cell repertoires in COVID-19. Study details: Samples taken during acute and convalescent COVID-19 were collected in the United States, Italy and Spain. T cells, B-cell-depleted T cells, or PBMCs provided the cDNA or gDNA that served as material.

Participant-given clinical history determined each cohort assignment. The method was immunoSEQ multiplex PCR; TCRdb's version includes in-frame clones alone and lacks a portion of them. The table records approximately 150,000 clones, roughly 90% of them present only once. The CDR3 contains 14 residues. Trimming removed 8 bases from V and 7 bases from J; junction bases left unmatched: 7. CDR1 is LNHDA, CDR2 SQIVND, per germline (reference sequence). Sequencing was performed on PBMCs or T cells enriched from blood (not recorded which). The rearrangement links TRBV19 to TRBJ1-6; TRBD1 aligns across 8 bases. The clonotype originates from a human donor with acute COVID-19. The donor label of this sample is uncertain. The CDR3 DNA follows: TGTGCCAGTCATACGAGGACAGGGAATTCACCCCTCCACTTT. Protein product: CASHTRTGNSPLHF.